These T cell receptor beta chains were read from a single sample in a study of cytomegalovirus exposure and HLA in healthy donors. Sequencing was performed with immunoSEQ multiplex PCR; in TCRdb, only in-frame clones are kept and a portion is missing. The profile shows about 76,000 clones, 78% of them singletons. The sample was PBMCs. These receptors originate from a woman in her 40s in good health and CMV-seropositive. Both conserved end residues are part of each CDR3. D genes are given only for firm matches. Clone size is shown for a subset of rows, as once, few, many or a class of expanded clone.

once | TRBJ1-5 | - | TRBV20-1 | TGCAGTTTCGGAGGGGATCAGCCCCAGCATTTT | CSFGGDQPQHF
few | TRBJ2-1 | TRBD2 | TRBV11-3 | TGTGCCAGCAGCTCGGGACTAGCGGGGGGATACAATGAGCAGTTCTTC | CASSSGLAGGYNEQFF
- | TRBJ2-7 | - | TRBV5-1 | TGCGCCAGCAGCTTGGGACAGGTCTACGAGCAGTACTTC | CASSLGQVYEQYF
- | TRBJ2-1 | TRBD1 | TRBV7-2 | TGTGCCAGCAGCCAGCGACAGGGGTGGTATGAGCAGTTCTTC | CASSQRQGWYEQFF
- | TRBJ2-7 | TRBD1 | TRBV27 | TGTGCCAGCAGTAAGGGACAGGGACCAGAAAAGCAGTACTTC | CASSKGQGPEKQYF
- | TRBJ2-4 | TRBD2 | TRBV5-4 | TGTGCCAGCAGCTACAGGACTAGCGGGGGGGCCAAAAACATTCAGTACTTC | CASSYRTSGGAKNIQYF
once | TRBJ2-4 | TRBD1 | TRBV4-1 | TGCGCCAGCAGCCAACCCCTGGGACAGAAAAACATTCAGTACTTC | CASSQPLGQKNIQYF
- | TRBJ2-7 | - | TRBV5-4 | TGTGCCAGCAGCGGCGAGGCAGAATCCTACGAGCAGTACTTC | CASSGEAESYEQYF
- | TRBJ2-3 | - | TRBV30 | TGTGCCTGGAGCGCCGGACGGGGTTCCACAGATACGCAGTATTTT | CAWSAGRGSTDTQYF
- | TRBJ1-1 | TRBD1 | TRBV6-1 | TGTGCCAGCAGTCCCCGGGACAGGAACACTGAAGCTTTCTTT | CASSPRDRNTEAFF